This paragraph covers one T cell receptor beta chain sequence. The sample is drawn from a study of blood T cell repertoires in COVID-19. Libraries were prepared by immunoSEQ multiplex PCR; TCRdb keeps only in-frame clonotypes and omits some of them. Among 250,000 to 350,000 clones, more than 90% were seen once, and the ten largest hold 2.6%. V was trimmed by 4 bases and J by 0 bases, leaving 16 bases between them. Looked up from germline, CDR1 is MGHRA and CDR2 is YSYEKL. The CDR3 spans 16 residues. This chain connects TRBV4-1 to TRBJ2-7; D perhaps matches TRBD2 (6 bases). The sample taken for sequencing was PBMCs or T cells enriched from blood (not recorded which). This receptor was obtained from a man aged 55-75 years who had recovered from COVID-19. As DNA, the CDR3 is TGCGCCAGCAGCCCCTCGGCGGGATGGGTCTCCTACGAGCAGTACTTC. It codes for CASSPSAGWVSYEQYF.